This T cell receptor (beta chain) was identified in a study of control samples from healthy donors and cancer patients. V was shortened by 4 bases and J by 0 bases, with 9 bases between the two germline ends. The CDR3 contains 14 residues. CDR1 and CDR2 (germline): LNHDA, SQIVND (reference sequence). TCRdb keeps only in-frame clones here, not all; method: immunoSEQ multiplex PCR. The table lists around 55,000 clones, around 90% of them singletons. This TCR was recovered from a man aged 50 to 60 in good health. What was sequenced was blood. V is TRBV19 and J is TRBJ1-1; D is ambiguous. The CDR3 reads CASSSGRMNTEAFF. CDR3 DNA: TGTGCCAGTAGTAGCGGACGGATGAACACTGAAGCTTTCTTT.